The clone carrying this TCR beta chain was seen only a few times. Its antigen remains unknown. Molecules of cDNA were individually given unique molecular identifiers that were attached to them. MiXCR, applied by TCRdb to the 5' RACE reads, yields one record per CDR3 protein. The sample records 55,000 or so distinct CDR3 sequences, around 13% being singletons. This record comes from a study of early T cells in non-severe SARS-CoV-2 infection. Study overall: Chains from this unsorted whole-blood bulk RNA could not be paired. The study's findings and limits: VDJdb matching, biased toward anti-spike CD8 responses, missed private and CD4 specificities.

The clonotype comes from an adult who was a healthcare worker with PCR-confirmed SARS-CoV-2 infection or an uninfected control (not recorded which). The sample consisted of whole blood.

The CDR3, as DNA: TGCAGTGCGACAAGAGGTGCGGGCTCCTACGAGCAGTACTTC. Translated, it gives CSATRGAGSYEQYF. The gene calls are TRBV20-1 and TRBJ2-7, with D maybe TRBD2 (5 bases). Germline-derived CDR1 and CDR2 are DFQATT and SNEGSKA (reference sequence). Between the trimmed V and J ends, which lost 6 bases and 0 bases, there was a span of 15 bases. The CDR3 loop spans 14 amino acids.